A selection of T cell receptor beta chains follows, all from one sample in a study of neurological immune-mediated disorders. TCRdb re-called the 5' RACE reads with MiXCR, one entry per CDR3 protein. Altogether approximately 50,000 distinct CDR3 sequences are present, roughly 8% being singletons, with the ten largest covering 1.9%. Sequenced material: PBMCs. The receptor set was obtained from a middle-aged woman in good health. Both conserved end residues are part of each CDR3. Each record gives: clone size, V gene, D gene, J gene, CDR3 length, CDR3 DNA, CDR3 protein. D genes are given only for firm matches. Clone size is given as once, few, many, or a class for an expanded clone.

size: many; V: TRBV3-1; D: -; J: TRBJ1-2; length: 15; DNA: TGTGCCAGCAGCCAAGACCTCGGGGGTATTGGAGGCTACACCTTC; CDR3: CASSQDLGGIGGYTF
size: few; V: TRBV20-1; D: TRBD2; J: TRBJ2-2; length: 15; DNA: TGCAGTGCTAGACGACTAGCGGGAGAAACCGGGGAGCTGTTTTTT; CDR3: CSARRLAGETGELFF
size: few; V: TRBV18; D: TRBD1; J: TRBJ2-6; length: 17; DNA: TGTGCCAGCTCACGAGGGGACAGGGGGCATGGGGCCAACGTCCTGACTTTC; CDR3: CASSRGDRGHGANVLTF
size: many; V: TRBV10-2; D: -; J: TRBJ2-1; length: 14; DNA: TGCGCCAGCAGTGAAAGGGGTCTAAACAATGAGCAGTTCTTC; CDR3: CASSERGLNNEQFF
size: many; V: TRBV27; D: -; J: TRBJ2-7; length: 15; DNA: TGTGCCAGCAGTTTCGGTGTAGGGGACGTCTACGAGCAGTACTTC; CDR3: CASSFGVGDVYEQYF
size: many; V: TRBV5-8; D: TRBD1; J: TRBJ1-2; length: 15; DNA: TGTGCCAGCAGCTTTCTTGGACAGGGGGCCTATGGCTACACCTTC; CDR3: CASSFLGQGAYGYTF
size: many; V: TRBV6-2/TRBV6-3; D: TRBD1; J: TRBJ2-3; length: 16; DNA: TGTGCCAGCAGTTCCAACGGACAGGATGCAACAGATACGCAGTATTTT; CDR3: CASSSNGQDATDTQYF
size: many; V: TRBV9; D: -; J: TRBJ2-6; length: 11; DNA: TGTGCCAGCAGCGCCTTAGGTGTCCTGACTTTC; CDR3: CASSALGVLTF
size: many; V: TRBV18; D: -; J: TRBJ2-7; length: 15; DNA: TGTGCCAGCTCACCACCCCTCGGGACTCACTACGAGCAGTACTTC; CDR3: CASSPPLGTHYEQYF
size: many; V: TRBV6-6; D: -; J: TRBJ2-6; length: 14; DNA: TGTGCCAGCACCGACAGCTCTGGGGCCAACGTCCTGACTTTC; CDR3: CASTDSSGANVLTF
size: many; V: TRBV12-3/TRBV12-4; D: -; J: TRBJ1-4; length: 16; DNA: TGTGCCAGCAGTAAAGGTGGCGGGGTTCAGAATGAAAAACTGTTTTTT; CDR3: CASSKGGGVQNEKLFF
size: many; V: TRBV29-1; D: -; J: TRBJ1-5; length: 14; DNA: TGCAGCGTTGTCGTGATGGGGGCAGGGCAGCCCCAGCATTTT; CDR3: CSVVVMGAGQPQHF
size: many; V: TRBV20-1; D: -; J: TRBJ1-1; length: 12; DNA: TGCAGTGCTTATCCCAGGAACACTGAAGCTTTCTTT; CDR3: CSAYPRNTEAFF
size: many; V: TRBV6-5; D: -; J: TRBJ2-7; length: 15; DNA: TGTGCCAGCATCAAGGGGCAGGGAGGAGCCTACGAGCAGTACTTC; CDR3: CASIKGQGGAYEQYF
size: many; V: TRBV3-1; D: -; J: TRBJ2-1; length: 15; DNA: TGTGCCAGCAGCCGACGGTCTGGCTCCTACAATGAGCAGTTCTTC; CDR3: CASSRRSGSYNEQFF
size: many; V: TRBV19; D: -; J: TRBJ2-7; length: 14; DNA: TGTGCCAGTACGCCGGCGATAAGCTCCTACGAGCAGTACTTC; CDR3: CASTPAISSYEQYF
size: many; V: TRBV27; D: -; J: TRBJ2-7; length: 13; DNA: TGTGCCAGCAGCCCGAGACGGGGATACGAGCAGTACTTC; CDR3: CASSPRRGYEQYF
size: many; V: TRBV6-6; D: -; J: TRBJ1-1; length: 16; DNA: TGTGCCAGCAGTTACCCCAGGGGATACATGAACACTGAAGCTTTCTTT; CDR3: CASSYPRGYMNTEAFF